The 17 T cell receptor beta chains below come from one sample, sequenced in a study of T cells in Graves' hyperthyroidism and ophthalmopathy. RNA transcripts provided the source from which TCR beta CDR3 regions were amplified. The HTBI primer set was used in a first-round RT-PCR of the TCR CDR3. TCRdb recomputed calls from the multiplex PCR reads with MiXCR, one row per CDR3 protein. The table lists approximately 380,000 distinct CDR3 sequences, roughly an eighth of them singletons. Material for sequencing was blood. The receptors were sampled from a man over 45 with Graves' ophthalmopathy.

This rearrangement joins TRBV12-3 or TRBV12-4 to TRBJ1-5; 11 bases are a match to TRBD1. The CDR3 sequence is 11 residues long. Trimming removed 6 bases from V and 13 bases from J; junction bases left unmatched: 2. The CDR3 sequence: CASRGQGVQHF. Written as DNA, the CDR3 is TGTGCCAGCAGGGGACAGGGGGTTCAGCATTTT.

The gene calls are TRBV5-6 and TRBJ1-2; D unclear. The CDR3 is 13 residues long. The germline V and J ends were trimmed by 2 bases and 2 bases, with 7 bases remaining between them. The germline gives CDR1 SGHDT, CDR2 YYEEEE. Here the CDR3 reads CASSLNQNYGYTF. CDR3 DNA sequence: TGTGCCAGCAGCTTAAACCAGAACTATGGCTACACCTTC.

This clonotype was seen ten or more times. CDR3: CASSHGDRYNEQFF. The CDR3 region has the DNA TGTGCCAGCAGCCACGGGGACAGATACAATGAGCAGTTCTTC. This chain joins TRBV3-1 and TRBJ2-1, with 7 positions matching TRBD1. The CDR3 runs 14 residues. The germline gives CDR1 LGHDT, CDR2 YNNKEL (reference sequence). Unmatched junction bases numbered 3, after V lost 3 bases and J lost 4 bases.

This clonotype was counted ten times or more. One end of the junction is discordant with germline, which a read error may explain. The chain couples TRBV5-1 to TRBJ2-7; TRBD1 matches 7 bases. The CDR3 has 14 residues. The germline CDR1 and CDR2 sequences are SGHRS and YFSETQ. The CDR3 region has the DNA TGCGCCAGCAGCTTCCGACAGGGCTCCCACGAGCAGTACTTC. Its translation is CASSFRQGSHEQYF.

The V gene is TRBV15, the J gene TRBJ2-3; 8 bases fit TRBD2. V lost 3 bases and J lost 3; bases outside the gene matches: 14. CDR3 size: 18 residues. Germline loops: CDR1 LNHNV, CDR2 YYDKDF (reference sequence). The CDR3 DNA reads as TGTGCCACCAGCAGGGGTAGCGGGGACCCCCGAGGGACAGATACGCAGTATTTT. Translation: CATSRGSGDPRGTDTQYF.

This sequence joins TRBV11-1 and TRBJ2-3; D not resolved. The CDR3 loop spans 14 amino acids. CDR1 is SGHAT and CDR2 is FQDESV in the germline V gene (reference sequence). Trimming left V 7 bases short and J 1 base short, with 12 bases between. The CDR3 protein is CASKVSGGTDTQYF. In DNA, the CDR3 is TGTGCCAGCAAAGTGAGTGGGGGCACAGATACGCAGTATTTT.

This clonotype was picked up a small number of times. The rearrangement links TRBV10-3 to TRBJ2-5, with D possibly TRBD1 on 5 matching bases. The CDR3 spans 12 residues. CDR1 is ENHRY and CDR2 is SYGVKD in the germline V gene. V lost 7 bases and J 5 bases, leaving 11 bases between the germline ends. CDR3 region: CAIKGVPETQYF. The CDR3 DNA reads as TGTGCCATCAAAGGGGTACCGGAGACCCAGTACTTC.

V usage is TRBV30 and J usage is TRBJ1-5; D not certain. In germline, CDR1 is GTSNPN, CDR2 SVGIG (reference sequence). The CDR3 contains 13 residues. Trimming removed 4 bases from V and 1 base from J, with 8 bases in between. CDR3 region: CAWTLDSNQPQHF. The CDR3, as DNA: TGTGCCTGGACCCTAGACAGCAATCAGCCCCAGCATTTT.

This clonotype has a count of ten or more. In DNA, the CDR3 is TGTGCCAGCAGCTTAGTGGCGGGAGGTGGTACGAATGAGCAGTTCTTC. It is translated as CASSLVAGGGTNEQFF. The chain couples TRBV7-9 to TRBJ2-1; 8 nucleotides align to TRBD2. The trim removed 1 base at V and 7 bases at J, leaving 9 bases unmatched. CDR3 length: 16 amino acids. Germline V gene sequence: CDR1 SEHNR, CDR2 FQNEAQ (reference sequence). The full variable domain, in which reference TRBV7-9 and TRBJ2-1 provide the parts outside the CDR3, is DTGVSQNPRHKITKRGQNVTFRCDPISEHNRLYWYRQTLGQGPEFLTYFQNEAQLEKSRLLSDRFSAERPKGSFSTLEIQRTEQGDSAMYLCASSLVAGGGTNEQFFGPGTRLTVL.

This rearrangement joins TRBV28 to TRBJ1-1; 7 bases fit TRBD1. This CDR3 comprises 14 residues. Germline assignment: CDR1 MDHEN and CDR2 SYDVKM. Unmatched junction bases numbered 6, after V lost 2 bases and J lost 6 bases. Here the CDR3 DNA reads TGTGCCAGCAGTTTACAGGGGGGGTGGGCTGAAGCTTTCTTT. Protein: CASSLQGGWAEAFF.

This chain links TRBV3-1 with TRBJ2-4; possibly TRBD1 for D (6 bases). V gave up 5 bases and J gave up 0 bases, with 11 bases separating them. Germline V gene sequence: CDR1 LGHDT, CDR2 YNNKEL (reference sequence). The CDR3 length is 15 residues. The CDR3 protein is CASSSPGVAKNIQYF. The CDR3 DNA sequence: TGTGCCAGCAGCTCCCCAGGGGTAGCCAAAAACATTCAGTACTTC.

This clonotype was found many times. This rearrangement joins TRBV11-2 to TRBJ1-1; D uncertain. Trimming took 4 bases from V and 5 from J, leaving 17 bases between them. Per the germline V gene, CDR1 is SGHAT and CDR2 is FQNNGV. The CDR3 is 15 residues long. CDR3: CASSSITTSNTEAFF. CDR3 DNA: TGTGCCAGCAGCTCCATTACTACCTCGAATACTGAAGCTTTCTTT.

This clonotype was seen more than once but under ten times. The rearrangement uses TRBV2 and TRBJ2-5; 11 bases are shared with TRBD1. V lost 6 bases, J lost 5 bases, and 8 bases stayed unmatched. This CDR3 spans 15 amino acids. CDR1 is SNHLY, CDR2 FYNNEI, per germline. CDR3 protein: CASSQDRGRSETQYF. The CDR3 nucleotides read TGTGCCAGCAGCCAGGACAGGGGGCGTTCGGAGACCCAGTACTTC.

This clonotype showed up many times. The genes are TRBV6-2 or TRBV6-3 and TRBJ2-1, with D possibly TRBD2 on 6 matching bases. CDR3 length equals 13 residues. Trimming left V 2 bases short and J 7 bases short, with 9 bases between. CDR1 is MNHEY, CDR2 SVGEGT, per germline. The CDR3: CASSYGGTNEQFF. The CDR3 DNA follows: TGTGCCAGCAGTTACGGGGGGACTAATGAGCAGTTCTTC.

This clonotype has ten or more counts. The rearrangement links TRBV27 to TRBJ2-1, with 8 bases aligning to TRBD2. The CDR3 contains 15 residues. Trimming at V came to 6 bases and at J to 3 bases, leaving 7 bases not matched to a gene. Germline CDR1 MNHEY, CDR2 SMNVEV (reference sequence). CDR3 region: CASSPSGPYYNEQFF. CDR3 sequence (DNA): TGTGCCAGCAGCCCTAGCGGGCCCTACTACAATGAGCAGTTCTTC.

This clonotype was picked up a small number of times. The gene calls are TRBV20-1 and TRBJ1-2; 7 positions agree with TRBD1. Per germline, CDR1 DFQATT and CDR2 SNEGSKA (reference sequence). Trimming took 4 bases from V and 6 from J; bases not matched to a gene: 8. The CDR3 is made up of 13 amino acids. CDR3 residues: CSAKVGTENGYTF. The CDR3 DNA is TGCAGTGCTAAAGTCGGGACAGAAAATGGCTACACCTTC.

This clonotype was detected many times. This chain connects TRBV20-1 to TRBJ1-1; unclear D gene. CDR3 size: 15 residues. V lost 3 bases, J lost 2 bases, and 16 bases lay in between. Germline values: CDR1 DFQATT, CDR2 SNEGSKA (reference sequence). This CDR3 reads CSARPRVNQNTEAFF. The CDR3 DNA reads as TGCAGTGCTAGGCCTCGGGTGAACCAAAACACTGAAGCTTTCTTT.